Presented here are 27 T cell receptor beta chains from one specimen sequenced in a study of blood T cell repertoires in COVID-19. Some clones are missing from TCRdb's copy, which holds only in-frame ones; the method was immunoSEQ multiplex PCR. This repertoire shows around 41,000 clones, 83% found once; its top ten account for 44%. Sequenced: peripheral blood. These TCRs come from an elderly woman with active or convalescent COVID-19.

This chain connects TRBV11-2 to TRBJ2-1; TRBD2 aligns across 8 bases. The V and J ends lost 5 bases and 7 bases, in that order; junction bases with no gene match: 10. This CDR3 has 15 amino acids. Germline loops: CDR1 SGHAT, CDR2 FQNNGV. The CDR3 here is CASSIRLAISNEQFF. DNA for the CDR3: TGTGCCAGCAGCATTAGACTAGCGATTTCGAATGAGCAGTTCTTC.

This clone was observed once. The genes are TRBV6-5 and TRBJ2-1; tentatively, D is TRBD1 (5 bases). This CDR3 region has 14 residues. CDR1 is MNHEY, CDR2 SVGAGI, per germline. Trimming cost V 6 bases and J 0 bases, with 9 bases left between them. The CDR3 region has the DNA TGTGCCAGCAGAGGCAGGGTCTCCTACAATGAGCAGTTCTTC. Translated: CASRGRVSYNEQFF.

The rearrangement links TRBV27 to TRBJ2-1, with D perhaps matching TRBD2 (5 bases). Germline V gives CDR1 MNHEY, CDR2 SMNVEV (reference sequence). V was cut by 0 bases and J by 2 bases, with 11 bases left in between. This CDR3 spans 16 amino acids. The CDR3 reads CASSLSSGLPYNEQFF. DNA for the CDR3: TGTGCCAGCAGTTTATCGAGCGGACTGCCCTACAATGAGCAGTTCTTC.

V gene TRBV3-1 (or the pseudogene TRBV3-2) combines with J gene TRBJ1-2; 10 nucleotides match TRBD1. This CDR3 region has 14 residues. Germline V gives CDR1 LGHDT, CDR2 YNNKEL (reference sequence). The ends lost 0 bases at V and 6 bases at J; junction bases unmatched: 1. CDR3 DNA sequence: TGTGCCAGCAGCCAAGAAGGGACAGGGGATGGCTACACCTTC. Its translation is CASSQEGTGDGYTF.

The chain joins TRBV28 to TRBJ1-3; perhaps TRBD1 as D (6 bases). This CDR3 contains 17 residues. V was trimmed by 3 bases and J by 0 bases, leaving 15 bases between them. Germline lookup yields CDR1 MDHEN and CDR2 SYDVKM. The CDR3 region has the DNA TGTGCCAGCAGTTTGGAAACAGGGTCAAGCTCTGGAAACACCATATATTTT. Translated: CASSLETGSSSGNTIYF.

The CDR3 protein is CASSLTGQGLPEAFF. CDR3 nucleotide sequence: TGTGCCAGCAGCTTAACGGGACAGGGTCTTCCTGAAGCTTTCTTT. J is TRBJ1-1 and V is TRBV7-2; 9 bases are a match to TRBD1. Germline loops: CDR1 SGHTA, CDR2 FQGNSA. The CDR3 runs to 15 residues. With 2 bases clipped from V and 6 bases from J, the junction kept 7 bases outside the gene matches.

The rearrangement joins TRBV5-6 to TRBJ2-2, with TRBD1 identical over 8 bases. Germline assignment: CDR1 SGHDT and CDR2 YYEEEE. V trimming: 4 bases; J trimming: 3 bases; junction bases outside the gene matches: 5. The CDR3 length is 15 residues. Written as DNA, the CDR3 is TGTGCCAGCAGCCGCGGACAGGGTTACACCGGGGAGCTGTTTTTT. Its protein product is CASSRGQGYTGELFF.

The chain has TRBV3-1 (or the pseudogene TRBV3-2) and TRBJ1-2; D remains ambiguous. The V gene lost 0 bases and the J gene lost 5 bases, with 7 bases spanning the gap. Germline V gene data show CDR1 as LGHDT and CDR2 as YNNKEL (reference sequence). The CDR3 runs to 13 residues. CDR3 residues: CASSQDRRYGYTF. The CDR3 DNA sequence: TGTGCCAGCAGCCAAGATAGGAGATATGGCTACACCTTC.

The chain carries TRBV19 and TRBJ2-7; D is unresolved. The CDR3 loop spans 14 amino acids. Germline CDR1 reads LNHDA; CDR2 reads SQIVND (reference sequence). V was cut by 3 bases and J by 2 bases, with 11 bases left in between. CDR3 sequence (DNA): TGTGCCAGTAGTATGTACTCACCTACCTACGAGCAGTACTTC. Its translation: CASSMYSPTYEQYF.

This clone has a single count. The chain combines TRBV5-4 with TRBJ1-1; D not resolved. CDR3 length: 13 amino acids. Trimming shortened V by 4 bases and J by 11 bases, and 18 bases separated the two germline ends. Germline V gives CDR1 SGHNT, CDR2 YYREEE (reference sequence). DNA for the CDR3: TGTGCCAGCAGCATAGCCGCAGACGCTTCGGCTTTCTTT. Translating gives CASSIAADASAFF. The whole variable domain, filled in from reference TRBV5-4 and TRBJ1-1, reads ETGVTQSPTHLIKTRGQQVTLRCSSQSGHNTVSWYQQALGQGPQFIFQYYREEENGRGNFPPRFSGLQFPNYSSELNVNALELDDSALYLCASSIAADASAFFGQGTRLTVV.

The V gene is TRBV18, the J gene TRBJ1-2, with 7 bases lining up with TRBD1. V shed 4 bases, J shed 3 bases, and the junction held 5 bases outside the gene matches. The CDR3 is 14 amino acids. Germline CDR1 KGHSH, CDR2 LQKENI. This CDR3 is CASSRPGTDYGYTF. CDR3 nucleotides: TGTGCCAGCTCACGACCCGGGACAGACTATGGCTACACCTTC.

The chain recombines TRBV18 with TRBJ2-1, with TRBD2 identical over 7 bases. This CDR3 is 15 amino acids long. The germline CDR1 and CDR2 sequences are KGHSH and LQKENI. V dropped 3 bases and J dropped 3; count of bases not matched to a gene: 5. The CDR3 region has the DNA TGTGCCAGCTCACCCCAGCGGGATAACTACAATGAGCAGTTCTTC. Its protein product is CASSPQRDNYNEQFF.

This rearrangement joins TRBV24-1 to TRBJ2-1; no reliable D call. Between the trimmed V and J ends, which lost 5 bases and 8 bases, there was a span of 12 bases. The CDR3 consists of 13 residues. The germline CDR1 and CDR2 sequences are KGHDR and SFDVKD. The CDR3 nucleotides read TGTGCCACCAGTGTTCCCCCTTCGTATGAGCAGTTCTTC. Protein product: CATSVPPSYEQFF.

The chain couples TRBV28 to TRBJ1-4; a weak D match, TRBD1 (5 bases). From germline, CDR1 is MDHEN and CDR2 SYDVKM. V was clipped by 5 bases and J by 16 bases, with 17 bases between them. The CDR3 contains 12 residues. The DNA of the CDR3 is TGTGCCAGCAGTGCCCCTTGGACACCGGCGTTTTTT. This codes for CASSAPWTPAFF.

V is TRBV11-3 and J is TRBJ2-1; 8 bases align to TRBD1. Germline V gives CDR1 SGHNT, CDR2 YENEEA. Unmatched junction bases numbered 2, after V lost 1 base and J lost 0 bases. This CDR3 is 16 amino acids long. Written as DNA, the CDR3 is TGTGCCAGCAGCTTAGGAACAGGGGGCTCCTACAATGAGCAGTTCTTC. Its protein product is CASSLGTGGSYNEQFF.

J is TRBJ1-4 and V is TRBV5-1, with a tentative D call TRBD1 (6 bases). V gave up 0 bases and J gave up 13 bases, with 16 bases separating them. Germline CDR1 and CDR2: SGHRS and YFSETQ. The CDR3 covers 14 residues. CDR3 sequence: CASSLDRVSEGLFF. The DNA of the CDR3 is TGCGCCAGCAGCTTGGACAGGGTTTCGGAAGGACTGTTTTTT.

V is TRBV19 and J is TRBJ1-2; maybe TRBD1 (6 bases). Trimming pared 6 bases from V and 8 bases from J, leaving 16 bases between. The CDR3 covers 13 residues. In germline, CDR1 is LNHDA, CDR2 SQIVND (reference sequence). The chain's CDR3 is CASSQGQGYGYTF. The CDR3, as DNA: TGTGCCAGTAGCCAGGGGCAGGGTTACGGCTACACCTTC.

This chain uses TRBV10-3 with TRBJ2-7; perhaps TRBD2 as D (6 bases). Trimming took 10 bases from V and 1 from J, leaving 14 bases between them. The germline V gene has CDR1 ENHRY and CDR2 SYGVKD. The CDR3 has 13 amino acids. Here the CDR3 reads CATGEGASYEQYF. CDR3 bases: TGTGCCACGGGAGAGGGAGCATCCTACGAGCAGTACTTC.

This chain joins TRBV7-8 and TRBJ1-2; 9 bases align to TRBD1. Germline V CDR1 and CDR2: SGHVS, FQNEAQ. The length of the CDR3 is 16 residues. With 5 bases clipped from V and 5 bases from J, the junction kept 12 bases outside the gene matches. DNA for the CDR3: TGTGCCAGCAGCCGTGGGACAGGGAGCTTCCGATATGGCTACACCTTC. The encoded protein is CASSRGTGSFRYGYTF.

V gene TRBV2 combines with J gene TRBJ1-6; TRBD1 is a possible D gene (5 bases). With 6 bases removed from V and 10 bases from J, the gap between germline ends came to 16 bases. CDR1 and CDR2 (germline): SNHLY, FYNNEI. The CDR3 has 14 amino acids. The CDR3 DNA follows: TGTGCCAGCAGAGGGGAAGGGGCAGGATCACCCCTCCACTTT. Translating it yields CASRGEGAGSPLHF.

This clone has only a few counts. The genes are TRBV28 and TRBJ1-2, with D uncertain. V lost 4 bases and J 3 bases, leaving 9 bases between the germline ends. The germline gives CDR1 MDHEN, CDR2 SYDVKM. The CDR3 covers 13 residues. CDR3 bases: TGTGCCAGCAGTTCGCAGGTCCACTATGGCTACACCTTC. This gives the protein CASSSQVHYGYTF.

The V gene is TRBV6-2 or TRBV6-3, the J gene TRBJ1-5; TRBD1 matches 7 bases. The CDR3 consists of 16 residues. The ends lost 4 bases at V and 0 bases at J; junction bases unmatched: 6. Germline CDR1 is MNHEY and CDR2 is SVGEGT. The CDR3 DNA is TGTGCCAGCAGTTCAAGGACAGGAGCTAGCAATCAGCCCCAGCATTTT. It translates to CASSSRTGASNQPQHF.

The chain combines TRBV5-1 with TRBJ1-1, with D unresolved. The germline V gene encodes CDR1 SGHRS and CDR2 YFSETQ. V shed 0 bases and J shed 0 bases, with 9 bases lying between them. There are 15 residues in the CDR3. CDR3 loop: CASSLEGLLNTEAFF. The CDR3 DNA follows: TGCGCCAGCAGCTTGGAAGGACTCCTGAACACTGAAGCTTTCTTT. The full variable domain, its missing parts supplied by reference TRBV5-1 and TRBJ1-1, is KAGVTQTPRYLIKTRGQQVTLSCSPISGHRSVSWYQQTPGQGLQFLFEYFSETQRNKGNFPGRFSGRQFSNSRSEMNVSTLELGDSALYLCASSLEGLLNTEAFFGQGTRLTVV.

The chain uses TRBV2 and TRBJ1-5; TRBD1 agrees at 8 bases. Losses at the gene ends were 4 bases for V and 7 bases for J; bases not matched to a gene: 3. CDR3 length: 13 amino acids. Germline V gene sequence: CDR1 SNHLY, CDR2 FYNNEI. This CDR3 is CASSAGGWQPQHF. CDR3 DNA sequence: TGTGCCAGCAGTGCAGGGGGCTGGCAGCCCCAGCATTTT.

This clone was seen only a few times. V and J are TRBV7-2 and TRBJ2-7; D is ambiguous. The CDR3 loop spans 13 amino acids. Trimming took off 0 bases at V and 0 bases at J, with 3 bases between the two ends. The germline V gene has CDR1 SGHTA and CDR2 FQGNSA. CDR3 amino acids: CASSLAYSYEQYF. The CDR3 bases are TGTGCCAGCAGCTTAGCGTACTCCTACGAGCAGTACTTC.

The chain is built from TRBV6-5 and TRBJ1-2; the D is unclear. V was cut by 0 bases and J by 3 bases, with 11 bases left in between. CDR3 length: 15 residues. Germline V CDR1 and CDR2: MNHEY, SVGAGI. Here the CDR3 DNA reads TGTGCCAGCAGTTACTCGAGGCGGGGTTACTATGGCTACACCTTC. Protein sequence: CASSYSRRGYYGYTF.

In its sample, this clone was seen a few times. The chain employs TRBV12-3 or TRBV12-4 and TRBJ1-1, with a possible D match to TRBD1 (5 bases). V lost 2 bases and J lost 9, with 13 bases in between. This CDR3 region has 13 residues. The CDR3 here is CASSLISGDKAFF. The DNA of the CDR3 is TGTGCCAGCAGTTTAATATCGGGGGATAAAGCTTTCTTT.